This T cell receptor beta chain was captured by sequencing in a study of quantifying T cell responses using KT2 cells. On the study more broadly: RNA was reverse transcribed with TCR alpha and beta constant-region primers.

KT2, a clone with a known TCR, was spiked into unfractionated PBMC. This CDR3 spans 14 amino acids. Germline V gives CDR1 PRHDT, CDR2 FYEKMQ (reference sequence). V lost 3 bases to trimming and J lost 8 bases; unmatched junction nucleotides: 2. The cDNA 3' end received a ligated oligonucleotide with a UMI. First-round PCR used roughly 4 cycles and beta primers RC1.1 and RC1.2 covering TRBC1 and TRBC2. Starting with the second PCR, alpha and beta TCR chains went through separate processing. TCRdb reprocessed the UMI-ligation and nested PCR reads via MiXCR and lists one record per CDR3 protein. The sample yields some 34,000 distinct CDR3 sequences, about a tenth seen once.

The gene calls are TRBV13 and TRBJ1-4; the match to TRBD1 covers 11 bases. What was sequenced was PBMCs spiked with cells of the T cell clone KT2. The sequence was collected from a human donor. CDR3 DNA sequence: TGTGCCAGCAGCTTCCGGACAGGGGGCGAAAAACTGTTTTTT. The encoded protein is CASSFRTGGEKLFF.